The rows below give T cell receptor beta chains drawn from one sample of a study of blood T cell dynamics during melanoma immunotherapy. Sequencing was performed with immunoSEQ multiplex PCR; in TCRdb, only in-frame clones are kept and a portion is missing. The sample lists roughly 13,000 clones, 70% to 90% occurring once. The specimen was blood, collected from a patient treated with checkpoint blockade. These receptors were collected from a human donor with melanoma. The CDR3 runs from the conserved cysteine through the conserved F or W. The D gene is left open where the match is weak. Size values are once, few and many counts, or a class for expanded clones, and some rows have none.

J gene,D gene,clone size,V gene,CDR3 DNA,CDR3 protein
TRBJ2-2,.,.,TRBV25-1,TGTGCCAGCATGCGGGAAGCCGGGGAGCTGTTTTTT,CASMREAGELFF
TRBJ1-4,.,.,TRBV5-5,TGTGCCAGCAGCTTAGGGACAAACACTAATGAAAAACTGTTTTTT,CASSLGTNTNEKLFF
TRBJ1-5,.,.,TRBV2,TGTGCCAGCAGTGAAGCGCAAAGGGGCGCACGAAACAATCAGCCCCAGCATTTT,CASSEAQRGARNNQPQHF
TRBJ2-7,.,.,TRBV4-1,TGCGCCAGCAGCCAACAAGGACACCAAAACTACGAGCAGTACTTC,CASSQQGHQNYEQYF
TRBJ1-6,.,.,TRBV5-1,TGCGCCAGCAGCGGCGTCTCCTATAATTCACCCCTCCACTTT,CASSGVSYNSPLHF
TRBJ2-2,.,.,TRBV27,TGTGCCAGCAGTTTAAGGGCCAGGGCGGGCGGGGAGCTGTTTTTT,CASSLRARAGGELFF
TRBJ2-7,TRBD1,.,TRBV6-1,TGTGCCAGCAGAGACAGGGAACCCTACGAGCAGTACTTC,CASRDREPYEQYF
TRBJ2-1,TRBD2,.,TRBV9,TGTGCCAGCAGCGCCGGACTAGCGGGAGGGCGAACTGAGCAGTTCTTC,CASSAGLAGGRTEQFF
TRBJ2-2,.,.,TRBV5-1,TGCGCCAGCACTTTTGGGGTTTACACCGGGGAGCTGTTTTTT,CASTFGVYTGELFF
TRBJ1-6,.,.,TRBV5-6,TGTGCCAGCAGCTTAATGAGTATCCCCTATAATTCACCCCTCCACTTT,CASSLMSIPYNSPLHF
TRBJ2-5,.,once,TRBV7-8,TGTGCCAGTAGATATGGCGAGACCCAGTACTTC,CASRYGETQYF
TRBJ2-5,TRBD2,once,TRBV7-2,TGTGCCAGCAGCGCTTCCGGGACTAGAGCCGAGACCCAGTACTTC,CASSASGTRAETQYF
TRBJ1-2,.,few,TRBV7-9,TGTGCCAGCAGCTTAGACTCGGGATGGTATGGCTACACCTTC,CASSLDSGWYGYTF
TRBJ2-3,.,.,TRBV11-2,TGTGCCAGCAGCTTAAGAGGGACCCTTCAAAATACGCAGTATTTT,CASSLRGTLQNTQYF
TRBJ2-7,.,.,TRBV21-1,TGTGCCAGCAGCAAAGGAACCTACGAGCAGTACTTC,CASSKGTYEQYF
TRBJ2-3,.,.,TRBV7-3,TGTGCCAGCAGCCCTGCGCTACTCACAGATACGCAGTATTTT,CASSPALLTDTQYF
TRBJ1-1,.,.,TRBV11-2,TGTGCCAGCAGCTTAGATGAGGGGCGCACTGAAGCTTTCTTT,CASSLDEGRTEAFF
TRBJ1-6,.,.,TRBV7-2,TGTGCCAGCAGCTTTCTACAGGGTTTAGGCTCACCCCTCCACTTT,CASSFLQGLGSPLHF
TRBJ2-7,.,.,TRBV9,TGTGCCAGCAGCGTAGCACAGAGTGGATACGAGCAGTACTTC,CASSVAQSGYEQYF
TRBJ2-7,.,.,TRBV2,TGTGCCAGCAGCCCGAGGCCCCGGGACGGGGCCTACGAGCAGTACTTC,CASSPRPRDGAYEQYF
TRBJ2-5,.,.,TRBV6-4,TGTGCCAGCAGGGCGACCGAGCTGGAGACCCAGTACTTC,CASRATELETQYF
TRBJ2-5,TRBD2,.,TRBV10-2,TGCGCCAGCAGTGACCCCGGAGCTAGCGGGGGGGGAGAGACCCAGTACTTC,CASSDPGASGGGETQYF
TRBJ1-5,.,.,TRBV29-1,TGCAGCGTTCGGGACACAGATCAGCCCCAGCATTTT,CSVRDTDQPQHF
TRBJ2-2,TRBD2,.,TRBV13,TGTGCCAGCAGCATTGCTAGCGGGGGTTGGGAGCTGTTTTTT,CASSIASGGWELFF
TRBJ1-2,.,.,TRBV20-1,TGCAGTGCTAGAGAGGACTATGGCTACACCTTC,CSAREDYGYTF
TRBJ1-5,.,.,TRBV30,TGTGCCTGGAGTAGGGCAGGCACTCAGCCCCAGCATTTT,CAWSRAGTQPQHF
TRBJ1-1,.,.,TRBV18,TGTGCCAGCTCACCACAGGGAACTGAAGCTTTCTTT,CASSPQGTEAFF
TRBJ1-2,TRBD1,once,TRBV28,TGTGCCACTTCCGACAGGGGGAGAAATACCTATGGCTACACCTTC,CATSDRGRNTYGYTF
TRBJ2-1,TRBD2,.,TRBV9,TGTGCCAGCAGCCCGACTAGCGGCTACAATGAGCAGTTCTTC,CASSPTSGYNEQFF
TRBJ1-3,TRBD1,.,TRBV7-9,TGTGCCAGCAGCTCACAGGGGGCACGAGGAAACACCATATATTTT,CASSSQGARGNTIYF
TRBJ2-1,TRBD2,.,TRBV7-9,TGTGCCAGCAGCTCTAAACGGCTAGCGGGGGGATACAATGAGCAGTTCTTC,CASSSKRLAGGYNEQFF
TRBJ2-1,.,.,TRBV28,TGTGCCAGCAGTTCCCTGGGACTGCCCAATGAGCAGTTCTTC,CASSSLGLPNEQFF
TRBJ2-5,.,.,TRBV12-5,TGTGCTAGTGCCCCCGCCCCGGGAACCCTCCAAGAGACCCAGTACTTC,CASAPAPGTLQETQYF
TRBJ2-3,TRBD1,.,TRBV5-1,TGCGCCAGCAGCTTGGAGGGACAGGGGGCAGATACGCAGTATTTT,CASSLEGQGADTQYF
TRBJ2-4,.,.,TRBV10-2,TGCGCCAGCAGTGAGTCCCGACAAAACATTCAGTACTTC,CASSESRQNIQYF
TRBJ2-5,TRBD2,.,TRBV5-1,TGCGCCAGCAGCTTTAGCACTAGCGGCCAGGGAGAGACCCAGTACTTC,CASSFSTSGQGETQYF
TRBJ1-1,.,.,TRBV18,TGTGCCAGCTCACCACCGGGACTTTCTGGGCACACTGAAGCTTTCTTT,CASSPPGLSGHTEAFF
TRBJ2-2,.,.,TRBV5-1,TGCGCCAGCAGCCAGGGAAACACCGGGGAGCTGTTTTTT,CASSQGNTGELFF
TRBJ2-2,.,.,TRBV5-8,TGTGCCAGCAGACGGACTGGGAACACCGGGGAGCTGTTTTTT,CASRRTGNTGELFF
TRBJ2-7,.,.,TRBV6-1,TGTGCCAGCAGGTACAGCCTCAGCGAGCAGTACTTC,CASRYSLSEQYF
TRBJ2-5,.,.,TRBV14,TGTGCCAGCAGCCCTCGATTAGGTCCTGGGACCCAGTACTTC,CASSPRLGPGTQYF
TRBJ1-1,.,.,TRBV5-1,TGCGCCAGCAGCTTGGCCGTGAAGGGGGCTGAAGCTTTCTTT,CASSLAVKGAEAFF
TRBJ2-3,TRBD2,.,TRBV2,TGTGCCAGCAGAACCGGGACTAGCGGATTCACAGATACGCAGTATTTT,CASRTGTSGFTDTQYF
TRBJ2-5,TRBD2,.,TRBV7-2,TGTGCCAGCAGCTCCTCGGGACTAGCGGGGCGTGAGACCCAGTACTTC,CASSSSGLAGRETQYF
TRBJ2-4,.,.,TRBV7-8,TGTGCCAGCAGCTTAGCTCGGGCGGAGTACGGCATTCAGTACTTC,CASSLARAEYGIQYF
TRBJ2-7,.,.,TRBV11-3,TGTGCCAGCAGCTTAGAATCGGGGGACAACTACGAGCAGTACTTC,CASSLESGDNYEQYF
TRBJ2-3,TRBD2,few,TRBV6-6,TGTGCCAGCAGACCCAATGGCGGGGGGGCCGTAGATACGCAGTATTTT,CASRPNGGGAVDTQYF
TRBJ2-1,TRBD2,.,TRBV15,TGTGCCACCAGCAGAGAAGTCTTGAGTTACGGACTAGCGGATTACAATGAGCAGTTCTTC,CATSREVLSYGLADYNEQFF
TRBJ2-5,TRBD2,.,TRBV5-1,TGCGCCAGCAGCTTGGCGGGACTACAAGAGACCCAGTACTTC,CASSLAGLQETQYF
TRBJ2-7,TRBD1,once,TRBV27,TGTGCCAGCAGTCCACGACAGGGGGCTACCTTATACGAGCAGTACTTC,CASSPRQGATLYEQYF
TRBJ2-7,TRBD1,.,TRBV6-1,TGTGCCAGCAGTGTCGACTATGGGACAGGCGAGCAGTACTTC,CASSVDYGTGEQYF
TRBJ1-3,.,.,TRBV4-1,TGCGCCAGCAGCCAAGATCGGGTCAGCTCTGGAAACACCATATATTTT,CASSQDRVSSGNTIYF
TRBJ2-3,.,.,TRBV13,TGTGCCAGCAGCTTTCAGCATTCCCATACGCAGTATTTT,CASSFQHSHTQYF
TRBJ2-1,.,.,TRBV5-4,TGTGCCAGCAGCATAGAACTAGCTGGCGATGAGCAGTTCTTC,CASSIELAGDEQFF
TRBJ2-3,TRBD2,.,TRBV7-8,TGTGCCAGCAGCCGGCGGACTAGCGGGAGTGGAGATACGCAGTATTTT,CASSRRTSGSGDTQYF
TRBJ2-2,.,.,TRBV6-5,TGTGCCAGCAGGGCGGCTGTGTCGAACACCGGGGAGCTGTTTTTT,CASRAAVSNTGELFF
TRBJ1-4,.,.,TRBV18,TGTGCCAGCTCACCACTAAGGGGAGAAAGCCTGTTTTTT,CASSPLRGESLFF